Each of the 7 T cell receptor beta chains below was sequenced from the same sample in a study of post-analysis software for immune sequencing data. Tagging with unique molecular identifiers was a feature of the TCR beta cDNA libraries. TCRdb passed the PCR reads through MiXCR, listing each CDR3 protein once. The data hold approximately 440,000 distinct CDR3 sequences, with over 35% observed a single time. Their cognate antigens are unknown. Study-level findings and limits: Among roughly 5 TRBV segments more frequent in patients than controls were TRBV5-6, TRBV5-1 and TRBV20-1.

The sequencing sample was made of blood. Source of these receptors: a girl between 5 and 17 years old with multiple sclerosis.

This sequence joins TRBV4-3 and TRBJ2-1, with 8 bases fitting TRBD2. The CDR3 runs to 14 residues. Germline trimming cut 0 bases from V and 10 bases from J; bases unmatched to any gene: 5. CDR1 and CDR2 (germline): LGHNA, YSLEER. Written as DNA, the CDR3 is TGCGCCAGCAGCCAAGAATTAATAGCGGGAGAGCAGTTCTTC. This sequence encodes CASSQELIAGEQFF.

This clonotype was picked up a small number of times. V and J are TRBV29-1 and TRBJ2-1; TRBD2 matches at 8 bases. The CDR3 consists of 15 residues. Germline V gene sequence: CDR1 SQVTM, CDR2 ANQGSEA. The V gene end was trimmed by 5 bases and the J gene end by 0 bases; junction bases not matched to a gene: 6. CDR3 protein: CSVRAGGRSYNEQFF. CDR3 DNA: TGCAGCGTTCGGGCGGGAGGACGCTCCTACAATGAGCAGTTCTTC.

The gene calls are TRBV29-1 and TRBJ2-1; TRBD1 matches 7 bases. The V gene's germline CDR1 is SQVTM and CDR2 ANQGSEA. V dropped 5 bases and J dropped 2; count of bases not matched to a gene: 6. The CDR3 has 14 residues. The CDR3 loop is CSVYGTVTYNEQFF. DNA of the CDR3: TGCAGCGTTTACGGGACAGTAACCTACAATGAGCAGTTCTTC.

The rearrangement links TRBV28 to TRBJ2-4, with D possibly called TRBD1 or TRBD2 (5 bases each). Matching the DNA end better, TRBJ2-7 makes the J call doubtful. CDR1 is MDHEN, CDR2 SYDVKM, per germline. The CDR3 is 13 amino acids. The CDR3 DNA sequence: TGTGCCAGCGGCTTAGTTGGGGGATACGAGCAGTACTTC. Translated, it gives CASGLVGGYEQYF.

The gene calls are TRBV5-1 and TRBJ1-1; 7 positions agree with TRBD1. In germline, CDR1 is SGHRS, CDR2 YFSETQ. V gave up 3 bases and J gave up 0 bases; unmatched junction bases: 5. This CDR3 comprises 15 residues. DNA for the CDR3: TGCGCCAGCAGCTCAGGACAGGTCATGAACACTGAAGCTTTCTTT. Amino acids: CASSSGQVMNTEAFF.

This clonotype was picked up a small number of times. The rearrangement uses TRBV12-3 or TRBV12-4 and TRBJ2-7; the D gene could be TRBD1 or TRBD2 (5 bases each). The CDR3 is 15 amino acids. Trimming took 4 bases from V and 4 from J, leaving 17 bases between them. The CDR3 loop is CASSSEGTVDYEQYF. DNA for the CDR3: TGTGCCAGCAGTTCGGAAGGGACGGTAGATTACGAGCAGTACTTC.

A remark on this clonotype: One junction end does not reproduce the germline sequence, and a read error may be involved. The chain joins TRBV7-8 to TRBJ1-5, with 9 bases aligning to TRBD1. This CDR3 has 17 amino acids. In germline, CDR1 is SGHVS, CDR2 FQNEAQ. For the CDR3, the DNA is TGTGCCAGCAGCTACGCACAGGGGGCTGGGGGCAATCGGCCCCAGCATTTT. This gives the protein CASSYAQGAGGNRPQHF.